The source of this T cell receptor (beta chain) is a study of human T cells and chemical hapten exposure. Study as a whole: 2% DPC was applied to around 2 cm by around 2 cm of upper inner arm skin for sensitization.

TCRdb analysed the RACE reads with MiXCR anew, one entry per CDR3 protein. The repertoire includes tens of thousands of distinct CDR3 sequences, 6.5% to 8.5% of them detected once, and around 1.3% sits in the top ten. Overall study findings and caveats: Alopecia was present in the donors, so their immune response may differ from healthy people's. Expanded TCRs created a significantly greater count of big CDR3 similarity clusters than controls did.

The CDR3 has 14 amino acids. Per germline, CDR1 DFQATT and CDR2 SNEGSKA (reference sequence). The V and J ends lost 4 bases and 7 bases, in that order; junction bases with no gene match: 9. Time point here: patch test 2, 6 weeks after DPC sensitization. Treatment: therapeutic diphenylcyclopropenone sensitization with weekly scalp DPC. Blood, whole and unfractionated, served as the source for total RNA extraction. Concerning this clonotype itself: The antigen is unknown.

The chain recombines TRBV20-1 with TRBJ1-5; 8 nucleotides line up with TRBD1. The sample here was whole blood, taken in connection with sensitization to the hapten diphenylcyclopropenone (DPC). This TCR derives from a young woman with alopecia areata. Some clones in this sample may be carry-over from other donors' samples. CDR3 sequence (DNA): TGCAGTGCTAAAAGGACAGGGCGAGGACAGCCCCAGCATTTT. Translating it yields CSAKRTGRGQPQHF.